This T cell receptor beta chain derives from a study of blood T cells in healthy people across ages. Study overall: Template switching caught about one barcoded beta molecule for each two T cells.

Then a second PCR, running about 7 to 11 cycles, was carried out with a sample-barcoded 5' primer and a J-beta primer mix. TCRdb reprocessed the 5' RACE reads via MiXCR and lists one record per CDR3 protein. Counted here are about 1,500,000 distinct CDR3 sequences, approximately 38% occurring once; the ten biggest clones make up under 8%. Only a few counts were recorded for this clonotype. Its target is unknown. V lost 7 bases and J 0 bases, leaving 12 bases between the germline ends. CDR1 and CDR2 (germline): SGHTA, FQGNSA. The CDR3 runs to 14 residues. Points from the study as a whole: Naive and antigen-experienced cells could not be conclusively compared, given unsorted PBMCs.

This rearrangement joins TRBV7-2 to TRBJ1-2, with D possibly TRBD1 on 5 matching bases. The sequenced sample consisted of blood. This receptor was identified in a young woman in good health. CDR3 residues: CASTGTDPNYGYTF. The DNA for the CDR3 is TGTGCCAGCACCGGGACGGATCCTAACTATGGCTACACCTTC.